Below are 25 T cell receptor beta chains sequenced from a single sample in a study of blood T cell repertoires in COVID-19. Using immunoSEQ multiplex PCR, the repertoire was profiled, and TCRdb retains in-frame clones only, with some absent. The data hold some 250,000 clones, with approximately 86% observed a single time. The sample taken for sequencing was peripheral blood. The receptors come from a woman between 25 and 40 years old who had recovered from COVID-19.

V is TRBV18 and J is TRBJ1-3; D might be TRBD1 (5 bases). The CDR3 sequence is 15 residues long. V lost 1 base and J lost 0, with 7 bases in between. Germline V CDR1 and CDR2: KGHSH, LQKENI. The CDR3 protein is CASSPRGRSGNTIYF. Here the CDR3 DNA reads TGTGCCAGCTCACCACGGGGCCGCTCTGGAAACACCATATATTTT. The complete variable domain, with remaining parts taken from reference TRBV18 and TRBJ1-3, reads NAGVMQNPRHLVRRRGQEARLRCSPMKGHSHVYWYRQLPEEGLKFMVYLQKENIIDESGMPKERFSAEFPKEGPSILRIQQVVRGDSAAYFCASSPRGRSGNTIYFGEGSWLTVV.

This clone was seen once. The chain recombines TRBV15 with TRBJ2-2; 9 bases agree with TRBD2. The CDR3 is 15 residues long. V lost 5 bases and J lost 5; bases outside the gene matches: 6. The germline V gene has CDR1 LNHNV and CDR2 YYDKDF (reference sequence). The CDR3 DNA follows: TGTGCCACCAGCGCCCGGACTAGCGCGACCGGGGAGCTGTTTTTT. Its translation: CATSARTSATGELFF.

The chain couples TRBV7-3 to TRBJ2-6; D not certain. Germline V gene sequence: CDR1 SGHTA, CDR2 FQGTGA. This CDR3 has 17 residues. Trimming removed 1 base at V and 0 bases at J, with 10 bases between. The CDR3 region has the DNA TGTGCCAGCAGCTTAATCCCCCCGGGCTCTGGGGCCAACGTCCTGACTTTC. It is translated as CASSLIPPGSGANVLTF.

This sequence joins TRBV19 and TRBJ2-5, with D unclear. This CDR3 has 13 amino acids. Germline V CDR1 and CDR2: LNHDA, SQIVND (reference sequence). Trimming removed 2 bases at V and 2 bases at J, with 6 bases between. In DNA, the CDR3 is TGTGCCAGTAGTATATTTCCTCAAGAGACCCAGTACTTC. Residues: CASSIFPQETQYF.

The chain recombines TRBV11-1 with TRBJ2-7; tentative D call: TRBD2 (6 bases). Per germline, CDR1 SGHAT and CDR2 FQDESV (reference sequence). The CDR3 spans 14 residues. The ends were cut back, 4 bases at V and 2 bases at J, with 12 bases in the middle. Written as DNA, the CDR3 is TGTGCCAGCAGCTCGACTAGGAAGACCTACGAGCAGTACTTC. It translates to CASSSTRKTYEQYF.

In its sample, this clone was seen a few times. The chain has TRBV5-1 and TRBJ1-1; 7 positions match TRBD1. CDR3 size: 14 residues. Germline loops: CDR1 SGHRS, CDR2 YFSETQ. V lost 3 bases and J lost 0; bases outside the gene matches: 2. This CDR3 reads CASSSQGMNTEAFF. In DNA, the CDR3 is TGCGCCAGCAGCTCACAGGGGATGAACACTGAAGCTTTCTTT.

V is TRBV15 and J is TRBJ2-5; D not resolved. In germline, CDR1 is LNHNV, CDR2 YYDKDF (reference sequence). Trimming removed 7 bases from V and 1 base from J, with 10 bases in between. The CDR3 has 13 amino acids. CDR3 nucleotides: TGTGCCACCACCCTGGGCAGCCAAGAGACCCAGTACTTC. As protein: CATTLGSQETQYF.

The chain is built from TRBV5-1 and TRBJ1-2, with D possibly TRBD1 on 5 matching bases. CDR3 length equals 14 residues. Germline V CDR1 and CDR2: SGHRS, YFSETQ. V was shortened by 0 bases and J by 10 bases, with 16 bases between the two germline ends. The CDR3 DNA sequence: TGCGCCAGCAGCTTGGAGGAGGGGCAAGGGATCTACACCTTC. Translating it yields CASSLEEGQGIYTF.

The V and J genes are TRBV6-5 and TRBJ1-3; 7 bases are a match to TRBD1. Germline V lookup: CDR1 MNHEY, CDR2 SVGAGI. V lost 2 bases and J lost 2; bases outside the gene matches: 0. CDR3 length: 14 residues. The CDR3 nucleotides read TGTGCCAGCAGTTACGGACAGGCTGGAAACACCATATATTTT. Its translation is CASSYGQAGNTIYF.

This clone turned up a few times. The rearrangement links TRBV9 to TRBJ2-7; 8 bases are a match to TRBD1. This CDR3 has 14 amino acids. After removal of 4 bases from V and 5 bases from J, the junction contained 8 bases not matched to a gene. Germline V lookup: CDR1 SGDLS, CDR2 YYNGEE. The CDR3 protein is CASSPRQGIHEQYF. As DNA, the CDR3 is TGTGCCAGCAGCCCCCGACAGGGGATCCACGAGCAGTACTTC.

This clone was picked up one time. The chain combines TRBV7-3 with TRBJ2-2; TRBD2 matches 8 bases. This CDR3 has 21 amino acids. V gave up 5 bases and J gave up 1 base; unmatched junction bases: 21. The V gene's germline CDR1 is SGHTA and CDR2 FQGTGA. The CDR3 region is CASSPLRSGKGTSGNTGELFF. The CDR3, as DNA: TGTGCCAGCAGCCCCTTAAGATCGGGGAAAGGAACTAGCGGGAACACCGGGGAGCTGTTTTTT.

The V gene is TRBV5-4, the J gene TRBJ2-7; TRBD2 might be the D (5 bases). Germline loops: CDR1 SGHNT, CDR2 YYREEE (reference sequence). Trimming took 0 bases from V and 0 from J, leaving 10 bases between them. The CDR3 extends over 15 amino acids. DNA of the CDR3: TGTGCCAGCAGCTTGGGGGCGGGTACCTCCTACGAGCAGTACTTC. Its translation is CASSLGAGTSYEQYF.

This chain links TRBV30 with TRBJ2-3; D may be TRBD2 (6 bases). Germline-derived CDR1 and CDR2 are GTSNPN and SVGIG (reference sequence). Trimming cost V 8 bases and J 7 bases, with 16 bases left between them. This CDR3 contains 12 residues. The CDR3 spells CARGGDGNTQYF. CDR3 bases: TGTGCCCGAGGCGGGGACGGGAATACGCAGTATTTT.

The chain has TRBV5-1 and TRBJ2-1; 10 bases agree with TRBD1. J was trimmed by 4 bases and V by 2 bases; bases with no gene match: 3. CDR1 is SGHRS and CDR2 is YFSETQ in the germline V gene. This CDR3 is 15 amino acids long. The CDR3 reads CASSLPGQGYNEQFF. DNA of the CDR3: TGCGCCAGCAGCTTACCGGGACAGGGGTACAATGAGCAGTTCTTC.

This chain joins TRBV29-1 and TRBJ1-5; 10 nucleotides line up with TRBD1. The CDR3 is 14 residues long. Germline CDR1 SQVTM, CDR2 ANQGSEA. V dropped 4 bases and J dropped 4; count of bases not matched to a gene: 4. The CDR3 is CSVGGQGRNQPQHF. The CDR3 nucleotides are TGCAGCGTTGGGGGACAGGGGAGAAATCAGCCCCAGCATTTT.

The V call is TRBV7-9, the J call TRBJ1-1; weak D call: TRBD1 (6 bases). Between the trimmed V and J ends, which lost 7 bases and 5 bases, there was a span of 17 bases. Germline CDR1 is SEHNR and CDR2 is FQNEAQ (reference sequence). The CDR3 runs 14 residues. Written as DNA, the CDR3 is TGTGCCAGCATCGCAGAGGGGGGGCGGACTGAAGCTTTCTTT. It codes for CASIAEGGRTEAFF.

CDR3 in DNA: TGTGCCAGCAGTGACTCCGGGGCTGGGGCCAACGTCCTGACTTTC. Protein sequence: CASSDSGAGANVLTF. V is TRBV25-1 and J is TRBJ2-6, with a weak D call TRBD2 (5 bases). The CDR3 spans 15 residues. The germline V gene has CDR1 MGHDK and CDR2 SYGVNS. The germline V and J ends were trimmed by 3 bases and 2 bases, with 8 bases remaining between them.

V and J are TRBV2 and TRBJ1-1; the D gene is possibly TRBD1 (6 bases). The germline V gene encodes CDR1 SNHLY and CDR2 FYNNEI. V lost 10 bases, J lost 6 bases, and 12 bases lay in between. This CDR3 is built from 11 residues. CDR3 protein: CANRQAAEAFF. The CDR3 DNA sequence: TGTGCCAACAGACAGGCGGCTGAAGCTTTCTTT. The variable domain in full, completed from reference TRBV2 and TRBJ1-1, reads EPEVTQTPSHQVTQMGQEVILRCVPISNHLYFYWYRQILGQKVEFLVSFYNNEISEKSEIFDDQFSVERPDGSNFTLKIRSTKLEDSAMYFCANRQAAEAFFGQGTRLTVV.

V usage is TRBV30 and J usage is TRBJ1-5, with a possible D match to TRBD1 (6 bases). Deletions cut 0 bases from V and 4 bases from J, with 13 bases between. Germline values: CDR1 GTSNPN, CDR2 SVGIG (reference sequence). This CDR3 contains 15 residues. CDR3 in DNA: TGTGCCTGGAGTGTCCCGGACAGTCGTAATCAGCCCCAGCATTTT. It translates to CAWSVPDSRNQPQHF.

The chain employs TRBV19 and TRBJ2-7; D is possibly TRBD2 (7 bases). Trimming took off 9 bases at V and 3 bases at J, with 12 bases between the two ends. Germline-derived CDR1 and CDR2 are LNHDA and SQIVND (reference sequence). This CDR3 region has 12 residues. CDR3 region: CASRGAHYEQYF. The CDR3 DNA sequence: TGTGCCAGCCGGGGGGCCCACTACGAGCAGTACTTC.

The chain couples TRBV7-2 to TRBJ2-7, with a possible D match to TRBD1 (5 bases). Per the germline V gene, CDR1 is SGHTA and CDR2 is FQGNSA. V lost 5 bases, J lost 3 bases, and 14 bases lay in between. The CDR3 covers 14 residues. CDR3 DNA: TGTGCCAGCAGCAAACACCTCCAGGGCTACGAGCAGTACTTC. Protein product: CASSKHLQGYEQYF. The full variable domain, with the rest looked up from reference TRBV7-2 and TRBJ2-7, is GAGVSQSPSNKVTEKGKDVELRCDPISGHTALYWYRQSLGQGLEFLIYFQGNSAPDKSGLPSDRFSAERTGGSVSTLTIQRTQQEDSAVYLCASSKHLQGYEQYFGPGTRLTVT.

The V gene is TRBV27, the J gene TRBJ2-7, with D possibly TRBD1 on 6 matching bases. The CDR3 has 12 amino acids. Trimming cost V 6 bases and J 2 bases, with 8 bases left between them. CDR1 is MNHEY and CDR2 is SMNVEV in the germline V gene (reference sequence). CDR3 in amino acids: CASRDRTYEQYF. CDR3 DNA: TGTGCCAGCAGGGACAGAACCTACGAGCAGTACTTC.

J is TRBJ2-7 and V is TRBV30; maybe TRBD2 (6 bases). The CDR3 consists of 14 residues. V was pared by 1 base and J by 0 bases, with 10 bases between. Germline assignment: CDR1 GTSNPN and CDR2 SVGIG (reference sequence). This CDR3 reads CAWSEGLSSYEQYF. The CDR3 nucleotides are TGTGCCTGGAGTGAGGGACTGAGCTCCTACGAGCAGTACTTC.

The chain has TRBV19 and TRBJ1-6; D gene uncertain. V lost 6 bases and J 0 bases, leaving 12 bases between the germline ends. The CDR3 covers 16 residues. Germline V gives CDR1 LNHDA, CDR2 SQIVND (reference sequence). CDR3 in amino acids: CASRETGSSYNSPLHF. The CDR3 DNA follows: TGTGCCAGTAGGGAGACTGGAAGCTCCTATAATTCACCCCTCCACTTT.

The chain carries TRBV11-2 and TRBJ2-7, with TRBD1 identical over 8 bases. CDR1 and CDR2 (germline): SGHAT, FQNNGV. Trimming removed 5 bases from V and 6 bases from J; junction bases left unmatched: 15. The length of the CDR3 is 16 residues. CDR3 nucleotide sequence: TGTGCCAGCAGCGAAGTCTTGGGTCCTACAGGGGGCGAGCAGTACTTC. Amino acids: CASSEVLGPTGGEQYF.